The next 20 T cell receptor beta chains were all read from a single sample in a study of T cells after yellow fever vaccination. TCRdb recomputed calls from the 5' RACE reads with MiXCR, one row per CDR3 protein. The sample lists about 13,000 distinct CDR3 sequences, 4.9% occurring once. The sequences come from PBMCs, either bulk or a sorted T-cell subset (CD4+, CD8+, memory, or dextramer-sorted; not recorded which), collected 45 days after the yellow fever booster vaccination. These receptor sequences come from a man aged 25-40 years who received the YFV17D yellow fever vaccine.

This clonotype has ten or more counts. The J gene is TRBJ2-1, the V gene TRBV6-5; D is unclear. Trimming took off 3 bases at V and 2 bases at J, with 14 bases between the two ends. The CDR3 contains 16 residues. Germline V gene data show CDR1 as MNHEY and CDR2 as SVGAGI. The CDR3 DNA reads as TGTGCCAGCAGTTATTGGCGACGTCGAACCTACAATGAGCAGTTCTTC. Translation gives CASSYWRRRTYNEQFF.

A remark on this clonotype: The junction shows a germline mismatch at one end, possibly a read error. This chain links TRBV2 with TRBJ2-1; TRBD2 aligns across 11 bases. CDR3 length: 18 amino acids. The germline V gene has CDR1 SNHLY and CDR2 FYNNEI. The CDR3 region is CACSLTRLAGYSYNEQFF. The CDR3 nucleotides read TGTGCCTGCAGTTTAACCCGACTAGCGGGATACTCCTACAATGAGCAGTTCTTC.

This clonotype was observed at least ten times. The J gene is TRBJ2-3, the V gene TRBV5-1; no reliable D call. Trimming took off 1 base at V and 4 bases at J, with 7 bases between the two ends. Per the germline V gene, CDR1 is SGHRS and CDR2 is YFSETQ. The CDR3 is made up of 13 amino acids. This CDR3 is CASSLLAPDTQYF. The DNA for the CDR3 is TGCGCCAGCAGCTTGCTGGCCCCAGATACGCAGTATTTT.

This clonotype has a handful of counts. The chain recombines TRBV18 with TRBJ1-1; 7 bases fit TRBD1. V was clipped by 3 bases and J by 10 bases; unmatched bases: 11. Germline V gene sequence: CDR1 KGHSH, CDR2 LQKENI. The CDR3 has 14 amino acids. CDR3 loop: CASSPETGTPAAFF. The CDR3 bases are TGTGCCAGCTCACCTGAGACAGGGACCCCGGCAGCTTTCTTT.

There are many counts of this clonotype. The chain couples TRBV6-5 to TRBJ2-2; possible D gene TRBD1, 6 bases. Germline V gives CDR1 MNHEY, CDR2 SVGAGI. This CDR3 spans 18 amino acids. The V gene lost 0 bases and the J gene lost 7 bases, with 21 bases spanning the gap. CDR3 region: CASSYSRPWQGFSGELFF. The CDR3 DNA reads TGTGCCAGCAGTTACTCGAGACCGTGGCAGGGGTTCAGCGGGGAGCTGTTTTTT.

Ten or more counts support this clonotype. The chain combines TRBV28 with TRBJ2-2; D is possibly TRBD1 (6 bases). From germline, CDR1 is MDHEN and CDR2 SYDVKM. The CDR3 is made up of 17 amino acids. Trimming stripped 4 bases from V and 3 bases from J, with 18 bases between. The CDR3 region has the DNA TGTGCCAGCAGTTACTCCCCCGGGACACCTTACACCGGGGAGCTGTTTTTT. It codes for CASSYSPGTPYTGELFF.

This clonotype turned up a few times. The rearrangement uses TRBV5-6 and TRBJ1-1; the D gene is possibly TRBD1 (6 bases). V dropped 0 bases and J dropped 8 bases, with 17 bases sitting between them. Germline CDR1 is SGHDT and CDR2 is YYEEEE. The CDR3 is 15 amino acids. The CDR3 DNA sequence: TGTGCCAGCAGCTTGGAATCGGGGACACGCCAAGAAGCTTTCTTT. Translated: CASSLESGTRQEAFF.

This clonotype was seen repeatedly, ten times or more. The CDR3 reads CASSSMKTNTGELFF. The CDR3 region has the DNA TGTGCCAGCAGCTCCATGAAAACGAACACCGGGGAGCTGTTTTTT. The chain carries TRBV5-4 and TRBJ2-2; D is ambiguous. Germline CDR1 reads SGHNT; CDR2 reads YYREEE (reference sequence). The V end was cut by 3 bases, the J end by 0 bases, with 9 bases between. The CDR3 covers 15 residues.

This clonotype was observed many times. The gene calls are TRBV4-1 and TRBJ2-1, with 9 bases aligning to TRBD2. Per the germline V gene, CDR1 is MGHRA and CDR2 is YSYEKL. Trimming took 7 bases from V and 3 from J; bases not matched to a gene: 7. There are 15 residues in the CDR3. The DNA of the CDR3 is TGCGCCAGCACTCATCGACTAGCGGTCTACAATGAGCAGTTCTTC. The encoded protein is CASTHRLAVYNEQFF.

This clonotype was detected ten times or more. The rearrangement links TRBV15 to TRBJ2-5; D is uncertain. CDR3 length: 17 residues. Germline V lookup: CDR1 LNHNV, CDR2 YYDKDF (reference sequence). Trimming shortened V by 0 bases and J by 4 bases, and 18 bases separated the two germline ends. The CDR3 region is CATSRDSDGLIIETQYF. The CDR3 DNA sequence: TGTGCCACCAGCAGAGATTCCGACGGCTTGATTATAGAGACCCAGTACTTC.

Many counts were recorded for this clonotype. The chain carries TRBV11-2 and TRBJ1-5; no reliable D call. The CDR3 extends over 12 amino acids. Deletions cut 3 bases from V and 0 bases from J, with 0 bases between. CDR1 and CDR2 (germline): SGHAT, FQNNGV. The DNA of the CDR3 is TGTGCCAGCAGCTTTAGCAATCAGCCCCAGCATTTT. Translating gives CASSFSNQPQHF.

This clonotype was detected ten times or more. This chain links TRBV19 with TRBJ1-5, with D possibly TRBD1 on 6 matching bases. Germline V gene data show CDR1 as LNHDA and CDR2 as SQIVND (reference sequence). V was shortened by 3 bases and J by 4 bases, with 13 bases between the two germline ends. The CDR3 sequence is 15 residues long. The CDR3 DNA is TGTGCCAGTAGTATCCGGCAGGGGTGGAATCAGCCCCAGCATTTT. This translates into CASSIRQGWNQPQHF.

This clonotype was detected many times. The gene calls are TRBV7-2 and TRBJ1-1; TRBD1 aligns across 9 bases. The CDR3 sequence is 14 residues long. Germline loops: CDR1 SGHTA, CDR2 FQGNSA. The V gene end was trimmed by 5 bases and the J gene end by 1 base; junction bases not matched to a gene: 2. CDR3 DNA: TGTGCCAGCAGCGTGGGACAGGGGAACACTGAAGCTTTCTTT. Protein: CASSVGQGNTEAFF.

Many counts were recorded for this clonotype. The gene calls are TRBV10-3 and TRBJ2-5; the match to TRBD1 covers 8 bases. Unmatched junction bases numbered 3, after V lost 3 bases and J lost 3 bases. Per the germline V gene, CDR1 is ENHRY and CDR2 is SYGVKD. The CDR3 has 14 amino acids. This CDR3 reads CAISDGQGKETQYF. CDR3 sequence (DNA): TGTGCCATCAGTGACGGACAGGGCAAAGAGACCCAGTACTTC.

This clonotype was observed at least ten times. The chain recombines TRBV7-2 with TRBJ1-5, with TRBD1 as a possible D gene (5 bases). The CDR3 extends over 15 amino acids. V shed 1 base and J shed 3 bases, with 10 bases lying between them. Germline V gives CDR1 SGHTA, CDR2 FQGNSA. The CDR3 spells CASSLDQGYNQPQHF. Here the CDR3 DNA reads TGTGCCAGCAGCTTAGATCAGGGTTACAATCAGCCCCAGCATTTT.

At least ten counts were recorded for this clonotype. The chain joins TRBV19 to TRBJ2-1, with a tentative D call TRBD1 (6 bases). Germline lookup yields CDR1 LNHDA and CDR2 SQIVND (reference sequence). This CDR3 has 11 residues. The V end was cut by 8 bases, the J end by 10 bases, with 12 bases between. CDR3 loop: CASSRGYEQFF. CDR3 bases: TGTGCCAGTTCGAGGGGGTACGAGCAGTTCTTC.

This clonotype showed up many times. V usage is TRBV27 and J usage is TRBJ1-2; 11 bases are shared with TRBD1. CDR3 size: 14 residues. Germline V lookup: CDR1 MNHEY, CDR2 SMNVEV (reference sequence). Losses at the gene ends were 2 bases for V and 5 bases for J; bases not matched to a gene: 1. CDR3 sequence (DNA): TGTGCCAGCAGTTTAGGACAGGGGGCGTATGGCTACACCTTC. Protein sequence: CASSLGQGAYGYTF.

This clonotype was detected ten times or more. V usage is TRBV7-2 and J usage is TRBJ2-3; D is possibly TRBD2 (6 bases). The CDR3 spans 15 residues. Trimming left V 3 bases short and J 4 bases short, with 14 bases between. The germline V gene encodes CDR1 SGHTA and CDR2 FQGNSA. This chain's CDR3 is CASSLGGTRADTQYF. CDR3 coding DNA: TGTGCCAGCAGCTTGGGTGGGACTCGGGCAGATACGCAGTATTTT.

There are many counts of this clonotype. CDR3 in amino acids: CASSYGTSGNNEQFF. CDR3 coding DNA: TGTGCCAGCAGTTATGGGACTAGCGGGAACAATGAGCAGTTCTTC. V gene TRBV6-5 combines with J gene TRBJ2-1; 13 positions agree with TRBD2. V lost 3 bases to trimming and J lost 5 bases; unmatched junction nucleotides: 1. CDR1 MNHEY and CDR2 SVGAGI come from the germline V gene. There are 15 residues in the CDR3.

This clonotype was observed many times. This rearrangement joins TRBV10-1 to TRBJ2-2, with D maybe TRBD2 (5 bases). V lost 9 bases to trimming and J lost 4 bases, with 15 bases between them. The CDR3 runs to 14 residues. CDR1 WNHNN and CDR2 SYGVQD come from the germline V gene (reference sequence). The CDR3 nucleotides are TGCGCCAGTCAGGCGGGTGGGGTCACCGGGGAGCTGTTTTTT. Protein product: CASQAGGVTGELFF.